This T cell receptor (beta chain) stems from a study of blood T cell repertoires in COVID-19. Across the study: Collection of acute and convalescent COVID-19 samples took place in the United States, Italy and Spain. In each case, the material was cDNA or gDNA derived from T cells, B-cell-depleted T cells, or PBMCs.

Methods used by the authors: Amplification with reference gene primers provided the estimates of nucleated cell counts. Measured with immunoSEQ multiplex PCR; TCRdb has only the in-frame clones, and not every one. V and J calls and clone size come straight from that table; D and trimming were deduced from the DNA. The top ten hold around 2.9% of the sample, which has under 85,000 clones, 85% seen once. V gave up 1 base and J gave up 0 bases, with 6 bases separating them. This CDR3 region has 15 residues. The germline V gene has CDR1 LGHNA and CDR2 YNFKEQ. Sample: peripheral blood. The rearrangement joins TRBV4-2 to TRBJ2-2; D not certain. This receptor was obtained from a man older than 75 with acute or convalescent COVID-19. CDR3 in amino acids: CASSQGDTNTGELFF. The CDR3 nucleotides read TGTGCCAGCAGCCAAGGCGACACGAACACCGGGGAGCTGTTTTTT.